This T cell receptor beta chain was sequenced for a study of T cell changes during pregnancy in multiple sclerosis. The CDR3 totals 13 residues. V shed 2 bases and J shed 12 bases, with 17 bases lying between them. Germline CDR1 and CDR2: ENHRY and SYGVKD. The data were produced by immunoSEQ multiplex PCR, yet TCRdb's version contains in-frame clones alone and is incomplete. The profile covers almost 65,000 clones, with around 92% appearing a single time and 2.3% taken by the ten largest. The sequence was collected from a female donor with multiple sclerosis, enrolled in a pregnancy study. Sequences were derived from peripheral blood, sampled in the first trimester of pregnancy. The chain links TRBV10-3 to TRBJ2-7; maybe TRBD1 (6 bases). CDR3 amino acids: CAISEPPGRGMYF. CDR3 DNA sequence: TGTGCCATCAGTGAGCCCCCGGGAAGGGGGATGTACTTC.